The 13 T cell receptor beta chains reported below all come from one sample, sequenced in a study of human T cells and chemical hapten exposure. Time point specified: pre-sensitization, week 0. Treatment given: therapeutic diphenylcyclopropenone sensitization with weekly scalp DPC. MiXCR, run by TCRdb on the RACE reads, gives a single entry per CDR3 protein. The sample includes 300,000 to 450,000 distinct CDR3 sequences, 4.5% to 5.5% of them seen just once. Here the sequenced sample was whole blood, taken in connection with sensitization to the hapten diphenylcyclopropenone (DPC). The receptors come from a woman aged 18-29 years with alopecia areata. Some clones in this sample may be carry-over from other donors' samples.

The rearrangement uses TRBV2 and TRBJ2-5; D may match TRBD1 or TRBD2 (5 bases each). Germline assignment: CDR1 SNHLY and CDR2 FYNNEI. The V gene lost 4 bases and the J gene lost 4 bases, with 16 bases spanning the gap. This CDR3 region has 15 residues. The CDR3 nucleotides read TGTGCCAGCAGTGGAAGACGGGGCGGCGGAGAGACCCAGTACTTC. This codes for CASSGRRGGGETQYF.

There are many counts of this clonotype. The chain recombines TRBV5-5 with TRBJ1-5; tentative D call: TRBD1 (6 bases). The germline V and J ends were trimmed by 2 bases and 0 bases, with 9 bases remaining between them. This CDR3 has 15 residues. The germline gives CDR1 SGHKS, CDR2 YYEKEE (reference sequence). The CDR3 sequence: CASSFSGDSNQPQHF. The DNA of the CDR3 is TGTGCCAGCAGCTTTTCAGGGGATAGCAATCAGCCCCAGCATTTT.

The chain couples TRBV4-2 to TRBJ1-1; D may be TRBD1 (6 bases). CDR3 length: 14 amino acids. Trimming took off 1 base at V and 10 bases at J, with 16 bases between the two ends. The V gene's germline CDR1 is LGHNA and CDR2 YNFKEQ. This chain's CDR3 is CASSQGEGGVRAFF. The CDR3 nucleotides are TGTGCCAGCAGCCAAGGAGAAGGGGGTGTTAGAGCTTTCTTT.

This clonotype was counted ten times or more. This chain uses TRBV7-2 with TRBJ2-1; 9 bases agree with TRBD2. This CDR3 is built from 15 residues. J gave up 3 bases and V 3 bases, and 3 bases lay outside the gene matches. The germline V gene encodes CDR1 SGHTA and CDR2 FQGNSA. CDR3 region: CASSFERGDYNEQFF. The CDR3 DNA reads as TGTGCCAGCAGCTTCGAGCGGGGGGACTACAATGAGCAGTTCTTC.

This clonotype appeared many times. The chain couples TRBV5-1 to TRBJ1-4, with D unclear. The CDR3 runs 13 residues. Trimming removed 4 bases at V and 2 bases at J, with 6 bases between. Germline CDR1 is SGHRS and CDR2 is YFSETQ. The CDR3 DNA reads TGCGCCAGCAGCCAGACTACTAATGAAAAACTGTTTTTT. Its translation: CASSQTTNEKLFF.

This clonotype was found many times. The chain couples TRBV4-2 to TRBJ2-2, with D perhaps being TRBD1 or TRBD2 (5 bases each). V gave up 3 bases and J gave up 6 bases, with 14 bases separating them. The germline V gene has CDR1 LGHNA and CDR2 YNFKEQ. The CDR3 is 15 amino acids. The CDR3 coding sequence is TGTGCCAGCAGCCATCCCGGGGACCCAGCCGGGGAGCTGTTTTTT. Its translation: CASSHPGDPAGELFF.

CDR3 in DNA: TGTGCTAGTGGTTTGCCCCCGGCAGGACGAGTTGAGACCCAGTACTTC. As protein: CASGLPPAGRVETQYF. The chain has TRBV12-5 and TRBJ2-5; D ambiguous. V dropped 2 bases and J dropped 5 bases, with 18 bases sitting between them. Germline V gives CDR1 LGHNT, CDR2 FRNRAP. The length of the CDR3 is 16 residues.

This clonotype occurred many times. The rearrangement uses TRBV3-1 and TRBJ1-1; TRBD1 is a possible D gene (5 bases). This CDR3 region has 12 residues. V was clipped by 2 bases and J by 4 bases, with 5 bases between them. Per the germline V gene, CDR1 is LGHDT and CDR2 is YNNKEL (reference sequence). The CDR3: CASSQQGTEAFF. DNA of the CDR3: TGTGCCAGCAGCCAACAGGGCACTGAAGCTTTCTTT.

This clonotype has ten or more counts. V and J are TRBV27 and TRBJ2-7; D is ambiguous. Germline values: CDR1 MNHEY, CDR2 SMNVEV (reference sequence). The CDR3 is 13 amino acids. The V end was cut by 5 bases, the J end by 3 bases, with 11 bases between. The CDR3 sequence: CASSAGLFYEQYF. CDR3 coding DNA: TGTGCCAGCAGTGCCGGGCTATTCTACGAGCAGTACTTC.

Ten or more counts support this clonotype. CDR3 DNA: TGTGCCAGCAGCTTGGGTCCGGGCCGGGAGCTGTTTTTT. Protein sequence: CASSLGPGRELFF. J is TRBJ2-2 and V is TRBV11-1; no clear D gene. The ends were cut back, 3 bases at V and 9 bases at J, with 11 bases in the middle. The CDR3 has 13 amino acids. Germline assignment: CDR1 SGHAT and CDR2 FQDESV (reference sequence).

This sequence joins TRBV3-1 and TRBJ1-2; 8 bases match TRBD1. The V and J ends lost 1 base and 8 bases, in that order; junction bases with no gene match: 3. The CDR3 contains 13 residues. Germline CDR1 LGHDT, CDR2 YNNKEL (reference sequence). The CDR3 bases are TGTGCCAGCAGCCAAGGGCACAGGGGGGGCTACACCTTC. It translates to CASSQGHRGGYTF.

This clonotype has a handful of counts. The gene calls are TRBV24-1 and TRBJ2-5, with unresolved D. This CDR3 contains 14 residues. V lost 2 bases, J lost 7 bases, and 13 bases lay in between. CDR1 is KGHDR, CDR2 SFDVKD, per germline. The DNA of the CDR3 is TGTGCCACCAGTGATTCTAGGGTGTCCGGGACCCAGTACTTC. Residues: CATSDSRVSGTQYF.

This clonotype has only a few counts. The V gene is TRBV28, the J gene TRBJ2-1; D assignment may be TRBD1 or TRBD2 (6 bases each). The germline V gene encodes CDR1 MDHEN and CDR2 SYDVKM. This CDR3 spans 14 amino acids. V was clipped by 5 bases and J by 7 bases, with 15 bases between them. This chain's CDR3 is CASSPEGDRNEQFF. DNA for the CDR3: TGTGCCAGCAGTCCGGAGGGGGATCGGAATGAGCAGTTCTTC.